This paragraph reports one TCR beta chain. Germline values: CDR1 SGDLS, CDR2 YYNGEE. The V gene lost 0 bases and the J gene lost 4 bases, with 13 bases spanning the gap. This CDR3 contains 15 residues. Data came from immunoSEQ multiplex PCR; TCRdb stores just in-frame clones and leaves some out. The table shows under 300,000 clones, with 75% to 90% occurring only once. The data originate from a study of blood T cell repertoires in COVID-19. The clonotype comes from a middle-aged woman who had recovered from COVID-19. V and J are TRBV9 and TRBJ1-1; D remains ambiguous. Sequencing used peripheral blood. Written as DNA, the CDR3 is TGTGCCAGCAGCGTAGATCCGGGATTGATCACTGAAGCTTTCTTT. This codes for CASSVDPGLITEAFF.